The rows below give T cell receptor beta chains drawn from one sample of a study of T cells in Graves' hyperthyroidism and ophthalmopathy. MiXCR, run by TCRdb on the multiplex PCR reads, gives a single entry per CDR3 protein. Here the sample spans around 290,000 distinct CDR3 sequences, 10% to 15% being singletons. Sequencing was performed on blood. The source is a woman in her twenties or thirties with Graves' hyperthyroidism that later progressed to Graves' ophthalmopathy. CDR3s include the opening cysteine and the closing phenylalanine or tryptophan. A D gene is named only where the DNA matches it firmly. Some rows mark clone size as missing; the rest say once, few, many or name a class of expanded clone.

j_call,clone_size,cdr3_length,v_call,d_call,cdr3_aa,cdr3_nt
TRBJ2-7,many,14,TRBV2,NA,CASSEALRPRGQYF,TGTGCCAGCAGTGAAGCGCTTCGTCCTCGAGGGCAGTACTTC
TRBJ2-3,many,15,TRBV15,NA,CATSRVRLVADTQYF,TGTGCCACCAGCAGGGTCAGACTAGTCGCAGATACGCAGTATTTT
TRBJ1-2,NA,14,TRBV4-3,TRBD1,CASSQEQGFYGYTF,TGCGCCAGCAGCCAGGAACAGGGGTTCTATGGCTACACCTTC
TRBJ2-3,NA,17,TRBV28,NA,CASSSPPRGRVRHTQYF,TGTGCCAGCAGCTCCCCACCCCGGGGGCGCGTGAGACATACGCAGTATTTT
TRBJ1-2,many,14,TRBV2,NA,CASSDGVGNYGYTF,TGTGCCAGCAGTGATGGGGTCGGTAACTATGGCTACACCTTC
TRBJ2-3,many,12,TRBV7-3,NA,CASSFPGDTQYF,TGTGCCAGCAGCTTTCCGGGGGATACGCAGTATTTT
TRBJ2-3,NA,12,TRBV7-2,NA,CASSLWRDRPYF,TGTGCCAGCAGCTTATGGCGGGACCGCCCGTATTTT
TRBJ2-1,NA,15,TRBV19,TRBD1,CASSRTGRPYNEQFF,TGTGCCAGTAGCAGGACAGGGAGGCCCTACAATGAGCAGTTCTTC
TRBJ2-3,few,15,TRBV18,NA,CASSPLETSTDTQYF,TGTGCCAGCTCACCACTTGAGACTAGCACAGATACGCAGTATTTT
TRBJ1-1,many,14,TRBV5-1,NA,CASSLAGGNTEAFF,TGTGCCAGCAGTTTAGCGGGGGGGAACACTGAAGCTTTCTTT
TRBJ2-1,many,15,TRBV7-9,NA,CASSAREIVHNEQFF,TGTGCCAGCAGCGCTCGGGAGATCGTACACAATGAGCAGTTCTTC
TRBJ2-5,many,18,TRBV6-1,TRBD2,CASRGTGTSGFVRETQYF,TGTGCCAGCAGGGGAACCGGGACTAGCGGGTTTGTTCGAGAGACCCAGTACTTC
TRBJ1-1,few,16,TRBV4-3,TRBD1,CASSQVDRGLSAEAFF,TGCGCCAGCAGCCAGGTGGACAGGGGGCTCAGTGCTGAAGCTTTCTTT
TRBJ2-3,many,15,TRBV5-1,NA,CASSPGTGLTDTQYF,TGCGCCAGCAGCCCCGGGACCGGCCTCACAGATACGCAGTATTTT
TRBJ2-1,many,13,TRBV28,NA,CASAGGLSREQFF,TGTGCCAGCGCCGGGGGGCTATCTCGTGAGCAGTTCTTC
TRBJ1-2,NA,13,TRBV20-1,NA,CSARSTVSYGYTF,TGCAGTGCTAGATCGACAGTTTCCTATGGCTACACCTTC
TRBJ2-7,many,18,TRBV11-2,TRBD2,CASSPRPSGLAGEYEQYF,TGTGCCAGCAGCCCGAGGCCATCCGGACTAGCGGGAGAGTACGAGCAGTACTTC